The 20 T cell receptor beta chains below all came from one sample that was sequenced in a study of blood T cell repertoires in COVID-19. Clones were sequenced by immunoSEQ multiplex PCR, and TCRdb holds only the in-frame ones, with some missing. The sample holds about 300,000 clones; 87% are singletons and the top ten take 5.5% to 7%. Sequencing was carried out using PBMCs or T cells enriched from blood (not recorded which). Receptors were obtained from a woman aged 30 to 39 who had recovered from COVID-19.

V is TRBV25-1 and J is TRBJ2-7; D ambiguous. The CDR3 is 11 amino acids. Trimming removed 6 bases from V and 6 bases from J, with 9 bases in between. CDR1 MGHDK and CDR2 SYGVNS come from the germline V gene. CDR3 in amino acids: CASSTGPEQYF. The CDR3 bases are TGTGCCAGCAGCACTGGGCCCGAGCAGTACTTC.

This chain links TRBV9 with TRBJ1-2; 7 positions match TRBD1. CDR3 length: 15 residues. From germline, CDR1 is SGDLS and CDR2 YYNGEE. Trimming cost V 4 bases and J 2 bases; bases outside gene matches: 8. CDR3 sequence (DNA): TGTGCCAGCAGCCCCACAGGGGCCCAGAACTATGGCTACACCTTC. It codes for CASSPTGAQNYGYTF. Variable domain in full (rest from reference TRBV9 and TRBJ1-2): DSGVTQTPKHLITATGQRVTLRCSPRSGDLSVYWYQQSLDQGLQFLIQYYNGEERAKGNILERFSAQQFPDLHSELNLSSLELGDSALYFCASSPTGAQNYGYTFGSGTRLTVV.

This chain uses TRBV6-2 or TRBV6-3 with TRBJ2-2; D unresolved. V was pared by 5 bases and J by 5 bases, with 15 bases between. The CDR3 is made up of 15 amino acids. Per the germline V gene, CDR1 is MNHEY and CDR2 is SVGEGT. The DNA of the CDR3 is TGTGCCAGCAGTCGTCTCCAACTGCGGACCGGGGAGCTGTTTTTT. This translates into CASSRLQLRTGELFF.

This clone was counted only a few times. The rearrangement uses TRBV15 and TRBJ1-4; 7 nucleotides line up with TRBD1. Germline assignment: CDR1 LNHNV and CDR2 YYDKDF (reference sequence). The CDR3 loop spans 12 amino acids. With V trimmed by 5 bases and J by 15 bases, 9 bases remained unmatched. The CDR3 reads CATSELTGRVFF. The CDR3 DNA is TGTGCCACCAGCGAACTGACAGGGAGAGTGTTTTTT.

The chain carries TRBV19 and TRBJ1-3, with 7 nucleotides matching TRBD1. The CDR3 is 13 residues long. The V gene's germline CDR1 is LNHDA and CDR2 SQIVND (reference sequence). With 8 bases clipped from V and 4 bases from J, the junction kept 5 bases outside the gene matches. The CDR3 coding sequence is TGTGCCAGTCGACAGGGTGGCGGAAACACCATATATTTT. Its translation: CASRQGGGNTIYF.

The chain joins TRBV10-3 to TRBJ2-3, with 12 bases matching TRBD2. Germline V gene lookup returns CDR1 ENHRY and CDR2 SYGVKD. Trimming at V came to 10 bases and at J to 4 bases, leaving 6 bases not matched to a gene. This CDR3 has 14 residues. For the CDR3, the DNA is TGTGCCACCTTACTAGCGGGGGGACCAGATACGCAGTATTTT. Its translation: CATLLAGGPDTQYF.

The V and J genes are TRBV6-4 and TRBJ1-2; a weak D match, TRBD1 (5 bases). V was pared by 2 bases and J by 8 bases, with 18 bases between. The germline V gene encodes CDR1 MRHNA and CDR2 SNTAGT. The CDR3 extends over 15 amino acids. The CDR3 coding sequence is TGTGCCAGCAGTGACCTCGATGGGCGGGGCGGGGGCTACACCTTC. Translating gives CASSDLDGRGGGYTF.

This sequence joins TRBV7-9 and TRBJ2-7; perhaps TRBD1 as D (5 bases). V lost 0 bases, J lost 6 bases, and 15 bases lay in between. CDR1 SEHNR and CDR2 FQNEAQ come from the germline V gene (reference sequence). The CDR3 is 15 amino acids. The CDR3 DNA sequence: TGTGCCAGCAGCTTAGCAGGCGGCAGGGTATCCGAGCAGTACTTC. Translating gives CASSLAGGRVSEQYF.

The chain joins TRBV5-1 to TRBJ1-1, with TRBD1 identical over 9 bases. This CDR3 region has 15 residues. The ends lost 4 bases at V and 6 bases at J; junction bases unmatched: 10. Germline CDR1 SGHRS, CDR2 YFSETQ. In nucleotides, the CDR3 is TGCGCCAGCAGCGCAGAGACAGGGGGGAATGCTGAAGCTTTCTTT. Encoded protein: CASSAETGGNAEAFF.

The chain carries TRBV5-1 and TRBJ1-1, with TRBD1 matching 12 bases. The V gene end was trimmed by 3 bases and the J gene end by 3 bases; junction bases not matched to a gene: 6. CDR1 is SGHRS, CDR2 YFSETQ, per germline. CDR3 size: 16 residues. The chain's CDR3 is CASSWDRGLFDTEAFF. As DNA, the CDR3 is TGCGCCAGCAGCTGGGACAGGGGGCTCTTTGACACTGAAGCTTTCTTT.

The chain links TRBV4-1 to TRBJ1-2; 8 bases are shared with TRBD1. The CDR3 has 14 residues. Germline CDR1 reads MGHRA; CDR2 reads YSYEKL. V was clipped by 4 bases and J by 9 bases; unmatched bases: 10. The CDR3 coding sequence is TGCGCCAGCAGCCGCGACGACAGGGGAGGGAGCTACACCTTC. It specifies CASSRDDRGGSYTF.

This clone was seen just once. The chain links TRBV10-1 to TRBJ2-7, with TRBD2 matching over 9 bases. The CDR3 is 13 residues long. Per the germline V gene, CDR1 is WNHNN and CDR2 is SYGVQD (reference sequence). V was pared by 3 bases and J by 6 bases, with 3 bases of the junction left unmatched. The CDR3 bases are TGCGCCAGCAGTGACCTACTAGCGGGCGAGCAGTACTTC. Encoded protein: CASSDLLAGEQYF.

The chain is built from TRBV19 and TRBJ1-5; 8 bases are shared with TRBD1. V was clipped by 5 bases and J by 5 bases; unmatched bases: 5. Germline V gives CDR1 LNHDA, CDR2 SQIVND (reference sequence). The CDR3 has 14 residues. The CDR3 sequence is CASSATGVHQPQHF. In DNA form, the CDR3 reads TGTGCCAGTAGTGCGACAGGGGTTCATCAGCCCCAGCATTTT. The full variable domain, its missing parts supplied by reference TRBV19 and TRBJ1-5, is DGGITQSPKYLFRKEGQNVTLSCEQNLNHDAMYWYRQDPGQGLRLIYYSQIVNDFQKGDIAEGYSVSREKKESFPLTVTSAQKNPTAFYLCASSATGVHQPQHFGDGTRLSIL.

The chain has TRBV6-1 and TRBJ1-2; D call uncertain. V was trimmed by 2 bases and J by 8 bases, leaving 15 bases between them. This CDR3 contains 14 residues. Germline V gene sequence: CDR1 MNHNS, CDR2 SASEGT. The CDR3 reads CASSEWAGLVGYTF. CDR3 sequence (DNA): TGTGCCAGCAGTGAATGGGCAGGCCTCGTCGGCTACACCTTC.

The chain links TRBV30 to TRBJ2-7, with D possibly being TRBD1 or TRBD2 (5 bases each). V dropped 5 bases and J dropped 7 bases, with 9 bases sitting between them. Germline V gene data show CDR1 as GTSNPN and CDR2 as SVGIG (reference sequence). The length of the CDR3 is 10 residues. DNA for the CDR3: TGTGCCTGGGGAGAGGGGGAGCAGTACTTC. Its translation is CAWGEGEQYF. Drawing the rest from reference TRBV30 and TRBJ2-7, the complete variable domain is SQTIHQWPATLVQPVGSPLSLECTVEGTSNPNLYWYRQAAGRGLQLLFYSVGIGQISSEVPQNLSASRPQDRQFILSSKKLLLSDSGFYLCAWGEGEQYFGPGTRLTVT.

CDR3 sequence reads: CASSLIRGQPQHF. In nucleotides, the CDR3 is TGTGCCAGCAGTTTAATCCGCGGTCAGCCCCAGCATTTT. The chain combines TRBV27 with TRBJ1-5; D uncertain. The CDR3 consists of 13 residues. Germline values: CDR1 MNHEY, CDR2 SMNVEV (reference sequence). The V end lost 2 bases, the J end lost 6 bases, and 8 bases lay between the germline ends.

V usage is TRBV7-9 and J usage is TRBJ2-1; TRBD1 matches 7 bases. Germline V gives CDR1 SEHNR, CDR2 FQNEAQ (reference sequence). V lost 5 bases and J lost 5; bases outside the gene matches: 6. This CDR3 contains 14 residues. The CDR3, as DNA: TGTGCCAGCAGCCGACAGGGTTGGGACAATGAGCAGTTCTTC. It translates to CASSRQGWDNEQFF.

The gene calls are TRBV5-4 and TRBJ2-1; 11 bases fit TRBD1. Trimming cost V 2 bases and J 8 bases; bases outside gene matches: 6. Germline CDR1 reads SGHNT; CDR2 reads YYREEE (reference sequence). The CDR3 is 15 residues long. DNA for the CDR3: TGTGCCAGCAGCTTATATGGACAGGGGGCCCATGAGCAGTTCTTC. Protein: CASSLYGQGAHEQFF. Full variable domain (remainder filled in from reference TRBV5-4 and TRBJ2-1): ETGVTQSPTHLIKTRGQQVTLRCSSQSGHNTVSWYQQALGQGPQFIFQYYREEENGRGNFPPRFSGLQFPNYSSELNVNALELDDSALYLCASSLYGQGAHEQFFGPGTRLTVL.

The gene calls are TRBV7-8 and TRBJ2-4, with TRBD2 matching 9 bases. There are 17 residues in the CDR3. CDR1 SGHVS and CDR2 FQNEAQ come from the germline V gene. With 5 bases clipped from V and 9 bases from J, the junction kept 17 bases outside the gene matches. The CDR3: CASSHHGTSIRSAIQYF. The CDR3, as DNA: TGTGCCAGCAGCCACCACGGGACTAGCATACGTTCTGCCATTCAGTACTTC.

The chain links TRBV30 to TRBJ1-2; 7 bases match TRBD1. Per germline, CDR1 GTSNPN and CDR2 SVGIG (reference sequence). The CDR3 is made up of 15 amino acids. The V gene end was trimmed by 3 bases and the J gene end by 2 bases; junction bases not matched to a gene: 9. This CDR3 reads CAWSPGGVGNYGYTF. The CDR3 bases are TGTGCCTGGAGCCCAGGGGGAGTAGGGAACTATGGCTACACCTTC. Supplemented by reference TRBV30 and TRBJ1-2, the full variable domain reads SQTIHQWPATLVQPVGSPLSLECTVEGTSNPNLYWYRQAAGRGLQLLFYSVGIGQISSEVPQNLSASRPQDRQFILSSKKLLLSDSGFYLCAWSPGGVGNYGYTFGSGTRLTVV.